What follows are 6 T cell receptor beta chains derived from one specimen sequenced in a study of blood T cell repertoires in COVID-19. Only in-frame clones appear in the TCRdb table, and some are missing; sequencing was by immunoSEQ multiplex PCR. In the table there are about 220,000 clones, 65% to 90% of which are singletons. Sequencing used peripheral blood. The source is a man in his forties who had recovered from COVID-19.

This rearrangement joins TRBV6-5 to TRBJ2-6; D is perhaps TRBD2 (5 bases). Germline CDR1 MNHEY, CDR2 SVGAGI. V shed 0 bases and J shed 10 bases, with 10 bases lying between them. The length of the CDR3 is 14 residues. As DNA, the CDR3 is TGTGCCAGCAGTTACTCGCGGGTATTGAACGTCCTGACTTTC. Its protein is CASSYSRVLNVLTF.

The chain recombines TRBV6-5 with TRBJ1-1; D is possibly TRBD1 (6 bases). The CDR3 has 13 residues. Germline V gene sequence: CDR1 MNHEY, CDR2 SVGAGI. The V and J ends lost 5 bases and 1 base respectively, with 8 bases between them. This CDR3 reads CASSPTGNTEAFF. The CDR3 bases are TGTGCCAGCAGTCCGACAGGGAACACTGAAGCTTTCTTT.

This chain connects TRBV18 to TRBJ2-1, with D maybe TRBD2 (6 bases). Germline assignment: CDR1 KGHSH and CDR2 LQKENI. The V and J ends lost 2 bases and 2 bases respectively, with 10 bases between them. This CDR3 spans 15 amino acids. The CDR3 region is CASSPIADTYNEQFF. CDR3 DNA sequence: TGTGCCAGCTCACCAATAGCGGATACCTACAATGAGCAGTTCTTC.

The rearrangement links TRBV19 to TRBJ1-5, with D unresolved. V was pared by 3 bases and J by 4 bases, with 10 bases between. Germline V gene lookup returns CDR1 LNHDA and CDR2 SQIVND (reference sequence). This CDR3 region has 14 residues. This CDR3 reads CASSMVVSNQPQHF. In DNA, the CDR3 is TGTGCCAGTAGTATGGTCGTGAGTAATCAGCCCCAGCATTTT.

V is TRBV6-5 and J is TRBJ1-6; TRBD1 matches at 7 bases. The V segment lost 6 bases and the J segment 10 bases; nucleotides outside the gene matches: 9. The CDR3 totals 14 residues. Germline CDR1 and CDR2: MNHEY and SVGAGI. CDR3 sequence: CASSRQGAGSPLHF. The CDR3 region has the DNA TGTGCCAGCAGCCGACAGGGAGCGGGCTCACCCCTCCACTTT.

The rearrangement links TRBV3-1 (or the pseudogene TRBV3-2) to TRBJ1-6; a possible D gene is TRBD1 (5 bases). V lost 3 bases, J lost 6 bases, and 9 bases lay in between. There are 14 residues in the CDR3. CDR1 and CDR2 from the germline V gene are LGHDT and YNNKEL (reference sequence). CDR3 residues: CASSQGHSNSPLHF. The DNA for the CDR3 is TGTGCCAGCAGCCAGGGGCACAGTAATTCACCCCTCCACTTT.